The 17 T cell receptor beta chains below come from one sample, sequenced in a study of PD-1 blockade in classical Hodgkin lymphoma. Brentuximab vedotin exposure varied among the patients, all of whom had relapsed after autologous stem cell transplantation. Magnetic negative selection served to purify CD4+ T cells out of PBMCs that had been thawed. Profiled with immunoSEQ multiplex PCR; TCRdb holds only in-frame clones, not every one. Here the sample spans tens of thousands of clones, 65% to 80% being singletons. Here the sequenced sample was CD4+ T cells from blood, taken at baseline. These receptors were collected from a human donor with classical Hodgkin lymphoma.

The chain links TRBV15 to TRBJ1-4; D gene uncertain. This CDR3 has 15 residues. Germline lookup yields CDR1 LNHNV and CDR2 YYDKDF (reference sequence). The germline V and J ends were trimmed by 5 bases and 0 bases, with 10 bases remaining between them. The CDR3 bases are TGTGCCACCAGCGGCGGGCCTGCAACTAATGAAAAACTGTTTTTT. Translation: CATSGGPATNEKLFF.

The chain joins TRBV11-3 to TRBJ2-7, with 9 positions matching TRBD1. With 1 base clipped from V and 5 bases from J, the junction kept 12 bases outside the gene matches. Germline V gives CDR1 SGHNT, CDR2 YENEEA. The CDR3 contains 17 residues. The CDR3 loop is CASSLGPPGTGLNEQYF. In DNA, the CDR3 is TGTGCCAGCAGCTTAGGGCCCCCCGGGACAGGGCTCAACGAGCAGTACTTC.

The chain carries TRBV30 and TRBJ2-3, with TRBD2 matching over 9 bases. Per germline, CDR1 GTSNPN and CDR2 SVGIG (reference sequence). The ends lost 5 bases at V and 0 bases at J; junction bases unmatched: 6. The CDR3 contains 15 residues. The CDR3 spells CAWQTLAGSTDTQYF. The CDR3 DNA follows: TGTGCCTGGCAGACTCTAGCGGGGAGCACAGATACGCAGTATTTT.

V and J are TRBV7-9 and TRBJ2-7, with D maybe TRBD1 (5 bases). Germline CDR1 reads SEHNR; CDR2 reads FQNEAQ (reference sequence). V was trimmed by 4 bases and J by 5 bases, leaving 9 bases between them. CDR3 length: 12 amino acids. The CDR3 region is CASSYSGNEQYF. The CDR3 DNA reads TGTGCCAGCAGCTATTCAGGGAACGAGCAGTACTTC.

The V and J genes are TRBV7-2 and TRBJ2-1; D may be TRBD2 (6 bases). V lost 2 bases, J lost 4 bases, and 18 bases lay in between. This CDR3 has 17 amino acids. Per germline, CDR1 SGHTA and CDR2 FQGNSA. The CDR3 reads CASSLRLGTSTYNEQFF. CDR3 nucleotides: TGTGCCAGCAGCTTACGCCTCGGGACTTCCACTTACAATGAGCAGTTCTTC. The full variable domain, in which reference TRBV7-2 and TRBJ2-1 provide the parts outside the CDR3, is GAGVSQSPSNKVTEKGKDVELRCDPISGHTALYWYRQSLGQGLEFLIYFQGNSAPDKSGLPSDRFSAERTGGSVSTLTIQRTQQEDSAVYLCASSLRLGTSTYNEQFFGPGTRLTVL.

V is TRBV27 and J is TRBJ1-2; the D gene is possibly TRBD1 (5 bases). The CDR3 runs to 14 residues. Germline V CDR1 and CDR2: MNHEY, SMNVEV (reference sequence). With 2 bases removed from V and 8 bases from J, the gap between germline ends came to 15 bases. The CDR3 nucleotides read TGTGCCAGCAGTTTACGGCAGGGCTCGGACGGCTACACCTTC. Protein: CASSLRQGSDGYTF.

The V call is TRBV6-5, the J call TRBJ1-1, with D maybe TRBD1 (6 bases). The CDR3 totals 14 residues. Between the trimmed V and J ends, which lost 3 bases and 2 bases, there was a span of 10 bases. The germline V gene has CDR1 MNHEY and CDR2 SVGAGI. The CDR3 coding sequence is TGTGCCAGCAGTTATGACGGGACAAACACTGAAGCTTTCTTT. Residues: CASSYDGTNTEAFF.

The sample holds one count of this clone. The chain recombines TRBV10-3 with TRBJ2-3; 9 nucleotides align to TRBD2. This CDR3 comprises 15 residues. V was clipped by 5 bases and J by 1 base; unmatched bases: 4. Per germline, CDR1 ENHRY and CDR2 SYGVKD. The CDR3 here is CAISLSGGRTDTQYF. For the CDR3, the DNA is TGTGCCATCAGTCTTAGCGGGGGACGCACAGATACGCAGTATTTT.

The J gene is TRBJ1-1, the V gene TRBV9, with D unclear. The CDR3 totals 12 residues. Germline V CDR1 and CDR2: SGDLS, YYNGEE. Trimming stripped 1 base from V and 5 bases from J, with 6 bases between. For the CDR3, the DNA is TGTGCCAGCAGCGTAACGAATACTGAAGCTTTCTTT. Translated: CASSVTNTEAFF.

The chain recombines TRBV6-1 with TRBJ1-5; D ambiguous. This CDR3 has 14 residues. In germline, CDR1 is MNHNS, CDR2 SASEGT. V lost 4 bases to trimming and J lost 1 base, with 8 bases between them. The CDR3 here is CASSVRVSNQPQHF. CDR3 sequence (DNA): TGTGCCAGCAGTGTTCGAGTGAGCAATCAGCCCCAGCATTTT.

This clone has a handful of counts. The genes are TRBV5-6 and TRBJ1-1; D unclear. Trimming took 0 bases from V and 5 from J, leaving 14 bases between them. CDR3 length equals 15 residues. Per germline, CDR1 SGHDT and CDR2 YYEEEE. CDR3 in DNA: TGTGCCAGCAGCTTGGAGGTAGGTCGGTTGACTGAAGCTTTCTTT. This sequence encodes CASSLEVGRLTEAFF.

J is TRBJ1-4 and V is TRBV19, with D unresolved. V was clipped by 5 bases and J by 1 base, with 17 bases between them. Per the germline V gene, CDR1 is LNHDA and CDR2 is SQIVND (reference sequence). The CDR3 spans 17 residues. The CDR3 is CASSLGGPRRTNEKLFF. In DNA, the CDR3 is TGTGCCAGTAGTCTGGGCGGGCCCCGGAGAACTAATGAAAAACTGTTTTTT. The full variable domain, completed using reference TRBV19 and TRBJ1-4, is DGGITQSPKYLFRKEGQNVTLSCEQNLNHDAMYWYRQDPGQGLRLIYYSQIVNDFQKGDIAEGYSVSREKKESFPLTVTSAQKNPTAFYLCASSLGGPRRTNEKLFFGSGTQLSVL.

V usage is TRBV18 and J usage is TRBJ1-2; D remains unclear. The length of the CDR3 is 12 residues. The germline V and J ends were trimmed by 3 bases and 2 bases, with 4 bases remaining between them. The germline V gene has CDR1 KGHSH and CDR2 LQKENI. CDR3: CASSPQNYGYTF. The CDR3 bases are TGTGCCAGCTCACCTCAGAACTATGGCTACACCTTC.

This rearrangement joins TRBV7-6 to TRBJ2-3, with D unresolved. Germline loops: CDR1 SGHVS, CDR2 FNYEAQ. CDR3 length: 14 residues. V lost 1 base and J lost 0, with 5 bases in between. The CDR3 nucleotides read TGTGCCAGCAGCTTAGTTATTAGCACAGATACGCAGTATTTT. It encodes CASSLVISTDTQYF.

V is TRBV18 and J is TRBJ2-7, with 7 bases fitting TRBD1. The CDR3 runs 14 residues. Unmatched junction bases numbered 8, after V lost 6 bases and J lost 3 bases. The germline V gene has CDR1 KGHSH and CDR2 LQKENI. The CDR3 sequence is CASSPGTAYYEQYF. The CDR3 DNA reads TGTGCCAGCTCTCCCGGGACAGCTTACTACGAGCAGTACTTC.

This rearrangement joins TRBV5-1 to TRBJ2-1; 10 bases align to TRBD2. Germline values: CDR1 SGHRS, CDR2 YFSETQ. With 0 bases clipped from V and 7 bases from J, the junction kept 4 bases outside the gene matches. The CDR3 is 15 residues long. The CDR3 sequence: CASSLGTSGVNEQFF. CDR3 DNA sequence: TGCGCCAGCAGCTTGGGTACTAGCGGGGTGAATGAGCAGTTCTTC.

The rearrangement joins TRBV11-3 to TRBJ2-3, with 8 bases that match TRBD2. J lost 4 bases, V lost 5 bases, and 11 bases had no gene match. This CDR3 has 16 amino acids. CDR1 is SGHNT, CDR2 YENEEA, per germline. CDR3 bases: TGTGCCAGCAGCCAAGGGCGGGGGGCGTCCGCAGATACGCAGTATTTT. It encodes CASSQGRGASADTQYF.